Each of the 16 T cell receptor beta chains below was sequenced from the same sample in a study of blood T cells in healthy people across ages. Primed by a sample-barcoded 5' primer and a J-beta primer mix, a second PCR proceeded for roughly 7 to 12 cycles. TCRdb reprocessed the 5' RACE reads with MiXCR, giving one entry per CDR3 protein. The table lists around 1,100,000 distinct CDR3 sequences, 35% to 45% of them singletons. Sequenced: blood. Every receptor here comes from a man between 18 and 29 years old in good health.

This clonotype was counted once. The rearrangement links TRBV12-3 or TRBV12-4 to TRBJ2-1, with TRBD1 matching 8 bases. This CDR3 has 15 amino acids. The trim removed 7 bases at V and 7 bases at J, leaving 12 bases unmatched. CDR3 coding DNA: TGTGCCAGCAACCGAGGACAGGGCATGTCAAATGAGCAGTTCTTC. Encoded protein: CASNRGQGMSNEQFF.

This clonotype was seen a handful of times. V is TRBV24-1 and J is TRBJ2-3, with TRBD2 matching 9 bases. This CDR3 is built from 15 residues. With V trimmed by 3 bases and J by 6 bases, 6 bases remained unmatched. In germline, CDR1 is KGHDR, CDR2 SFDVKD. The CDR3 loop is CATSDPASGEDTQYF. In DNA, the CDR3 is TGTGCCACCAGTGATCCCGCTAGCGGGGAGGATACGCAGTATTTT.

Here the CDR3 reads CASSASRLQETQYF. CDR3 coding DNA: TGTGCCAGCAGTGCCAGCAGACTCCAAGAGACCCAGTACTTC. The V gene is TRBV6-6, the J gene TRBJ2-5; D remains ambiguous. V was cut by 5 bases and J by 1 base, with 11 bases left in between. The CDR3 is 14 amino acids. Germline V gene sequence: CDR1 MNHNY, CDR2 SVGAGI (reference sequence).

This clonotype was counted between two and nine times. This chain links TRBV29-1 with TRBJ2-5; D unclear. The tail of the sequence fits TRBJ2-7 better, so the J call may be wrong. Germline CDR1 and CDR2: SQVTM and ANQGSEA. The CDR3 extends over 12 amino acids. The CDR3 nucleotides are TGCAGCGTAGATTCACCGCACAGCGAGCAGTACTTC. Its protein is CSVDSPHSEQYF.

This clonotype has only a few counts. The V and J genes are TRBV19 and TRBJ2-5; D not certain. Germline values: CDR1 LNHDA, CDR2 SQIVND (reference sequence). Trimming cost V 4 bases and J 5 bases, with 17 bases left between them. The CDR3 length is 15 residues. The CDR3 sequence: CASSRMAALLETQYF. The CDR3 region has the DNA TGTGCCAGTAGTAGGATGGCAGCTCTCCTGGAGACCCAGTACTTC.

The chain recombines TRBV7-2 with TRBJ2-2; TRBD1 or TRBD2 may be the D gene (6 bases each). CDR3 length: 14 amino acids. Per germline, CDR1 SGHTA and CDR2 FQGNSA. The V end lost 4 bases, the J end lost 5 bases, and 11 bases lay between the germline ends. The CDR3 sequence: CASSSRGGTGELFF. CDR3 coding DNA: TGTGCCAGCAGCTCTCGAGGGGGGACCGGGGAGCTGTTTTTT. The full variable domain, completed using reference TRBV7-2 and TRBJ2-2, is GAGVSQSPSNKVTEKGKDVELRCDPISGHTALYWYRQSLGQGLEFLIYFQGNSAPDKSGLPSDRFSAERTGGSVSTLTIQRTQQEDSAVYLCASSSRGGTGELFFGEGSRLTVL.

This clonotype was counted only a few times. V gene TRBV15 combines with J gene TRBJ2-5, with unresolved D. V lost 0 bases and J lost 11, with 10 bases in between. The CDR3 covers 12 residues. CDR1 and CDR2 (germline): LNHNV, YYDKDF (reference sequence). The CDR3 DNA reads TGTGCCACCAGCAGAGATATAAATGAGCAGTACTTC. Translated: CATSRDINEQYF.

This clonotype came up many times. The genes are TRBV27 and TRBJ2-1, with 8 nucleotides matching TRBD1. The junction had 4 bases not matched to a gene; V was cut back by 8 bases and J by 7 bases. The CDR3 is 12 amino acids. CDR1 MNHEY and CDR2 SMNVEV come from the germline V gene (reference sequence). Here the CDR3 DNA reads TGTGCCAGCGGACAGGGTACAAATGAGCAGTTCTTC. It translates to CASGQGTNEQFF.

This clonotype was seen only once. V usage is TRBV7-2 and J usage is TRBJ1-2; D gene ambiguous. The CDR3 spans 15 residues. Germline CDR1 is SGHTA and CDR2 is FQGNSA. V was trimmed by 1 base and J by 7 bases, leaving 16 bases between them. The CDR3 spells CASSLVGVTTSGYTF. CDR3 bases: TGTGCCAGCAGCTTAGTTGGGGTAACCACCTCTGGCTACACCTTC.

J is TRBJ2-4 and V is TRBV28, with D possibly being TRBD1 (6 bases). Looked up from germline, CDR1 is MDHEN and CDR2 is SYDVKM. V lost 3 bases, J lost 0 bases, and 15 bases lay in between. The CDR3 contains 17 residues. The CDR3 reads CASSFGSPGEAKNIQYF. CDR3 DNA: TGTGCCAGCAGTTTCGGGTCGCCAGGGGAAGCCAAAAACATTCAGTACTTC.

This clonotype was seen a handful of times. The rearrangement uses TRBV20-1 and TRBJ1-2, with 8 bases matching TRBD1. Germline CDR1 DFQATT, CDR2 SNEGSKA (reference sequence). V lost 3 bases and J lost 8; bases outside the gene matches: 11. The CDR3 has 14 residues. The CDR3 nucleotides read TGCAGTGCTAGGAGAGACAGGGGCGTGTACGGCTACACCTTC. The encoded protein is CSARRDRGVYGYTF.

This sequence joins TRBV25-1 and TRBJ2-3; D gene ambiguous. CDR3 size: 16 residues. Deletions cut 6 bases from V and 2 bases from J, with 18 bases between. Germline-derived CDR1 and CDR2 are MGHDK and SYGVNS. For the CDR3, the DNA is TGTGCCAGCAGACCCCGGTCCGGGCCACACACAGATACGCAGTATTTT. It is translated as CASRPRSGPHTDTQYF.

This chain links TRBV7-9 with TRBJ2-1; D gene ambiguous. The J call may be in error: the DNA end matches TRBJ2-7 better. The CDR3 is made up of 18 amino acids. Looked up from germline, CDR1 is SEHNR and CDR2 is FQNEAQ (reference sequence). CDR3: CASSLAVSKVSSYNEQYF. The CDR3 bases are TGTGCCAGCAGCTTAGCGGTCTCAAAGGTATCCTCCTACAATGAGCAGTACTTC.

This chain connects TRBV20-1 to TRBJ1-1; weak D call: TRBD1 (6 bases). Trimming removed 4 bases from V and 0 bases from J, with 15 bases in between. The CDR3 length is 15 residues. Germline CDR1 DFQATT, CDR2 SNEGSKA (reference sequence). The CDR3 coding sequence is TGCAGTGCTAAGGGAGGGGGGGCCCTGAACACTGAAGCTTTCTTT. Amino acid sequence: CSAKGGGALNTEAFF.

The CDR3 nucleotides read TGCAGTGCTAGTGTGCATCGGCAGCCAGTGATAGCTTTCTTT. This sequence encodes CSASVHRQPVIAFF. This chain uses TRBV20-1 with TRBJ1-1; D unresolved. Between the trimmed V and J ends, which lost 3 bases and 10 bases, there was a span of 21 bases. The V gene's germline CDR1 is DFQATT and CDR2 SNEGSKA (reference sequence). The CDR3 is 14 residues long.

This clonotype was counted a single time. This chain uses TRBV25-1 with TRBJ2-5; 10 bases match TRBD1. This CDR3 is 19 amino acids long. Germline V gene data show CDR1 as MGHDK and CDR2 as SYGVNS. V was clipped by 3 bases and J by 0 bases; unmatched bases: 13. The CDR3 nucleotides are TGTGCCAGCAGTGACGGGACAGGGGTGCTAGCGGAGTACCAAGAGACCCAGTACTTC. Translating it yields CASSDGTGVLAEYQETQYF.